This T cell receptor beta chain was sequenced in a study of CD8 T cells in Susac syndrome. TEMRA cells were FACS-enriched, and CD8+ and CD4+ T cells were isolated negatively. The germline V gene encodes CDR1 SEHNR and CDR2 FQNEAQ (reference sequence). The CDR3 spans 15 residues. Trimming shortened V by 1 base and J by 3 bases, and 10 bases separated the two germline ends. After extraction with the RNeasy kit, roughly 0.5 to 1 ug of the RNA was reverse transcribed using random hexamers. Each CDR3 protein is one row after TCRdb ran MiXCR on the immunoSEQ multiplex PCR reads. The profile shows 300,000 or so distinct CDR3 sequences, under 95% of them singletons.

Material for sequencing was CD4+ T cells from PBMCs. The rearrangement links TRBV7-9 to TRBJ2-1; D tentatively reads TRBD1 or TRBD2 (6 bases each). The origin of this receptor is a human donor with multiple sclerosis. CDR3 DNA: TGTGCCAGCAGCTTAGTTGGGGGGCACTACAATGAGCAGTTCTTC. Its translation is CASSLVGGHYNEQFF.